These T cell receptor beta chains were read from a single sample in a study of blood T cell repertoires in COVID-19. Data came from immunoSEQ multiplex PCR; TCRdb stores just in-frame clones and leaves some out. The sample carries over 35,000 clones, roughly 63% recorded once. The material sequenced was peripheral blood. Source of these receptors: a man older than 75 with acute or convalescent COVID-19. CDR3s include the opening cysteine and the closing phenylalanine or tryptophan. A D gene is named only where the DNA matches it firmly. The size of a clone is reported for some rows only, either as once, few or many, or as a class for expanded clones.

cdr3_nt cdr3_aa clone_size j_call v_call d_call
TGCAGCGATATGATACAGGGGTCGGGGACTGAAGCTTTCTTT CSDMIQGSGTEAFF . TRBJ1-1 TRBV29-1 TRBD1
TGTGCCAGCAGCGTAGCTGGGGCCGGGACAGGATATGTGGAGACCCAGTACTTC CASSVAGAGTGYVETQYF . TRBJ2-5 TRBV9 TRBD1
TGCAGCGTCGGACTAGCGGGGGGGGGCACAGATACGCAGTATTTT CSVGLAGGGTDTQYF . TRBJ2-3 TRBV29-1 TRBD2
TGTGCCAGCAGTGGGCTAGGGGGCTCCTACAATGAGCAGTTCTTC CASSGLGGSYNEQFF . TRBJ2-1 TRBV2 .
TGTGCCAGCAGGAGCGGGGGGGGCCCCAATGAGCAGTTCTTC CASRSGGGPNEQFF . TRBJ2-1 TRBV7-9 TRBD2
TGCGCCAGCAGTGAGTCCAGAGGGGGCGGCTATGGCTACACCTTC CASSESRGGGYGYTF . TRBJ1-2 TRBV10-2 TRBD1
TGTGCCTGGAGTGTAAAGACTTCCGGCTATGGCTACACCTTC CAWSVKTSGYGYTF . TRBJ1-2 TRBV30 .
TGTGCCAGCAGCTTGGGGCTCCCAGGCTGGGCCAACGTCCTGACTTTC CASSLGLPGWANVLTF . TRBJ2-6 TRBV5-6 .
TGTGCCAGCTCACCAAACAGGGGGAGTAGAACTGAAGCTTTCTTT CASSPNRGSRTEAFF . TRBJ1-1 TRBV18 TRBD1
TGTGCCAGCAGCTTAGGACAGTATAATGAAAAACTGTTTTTT CASSLGQYNEKLFF few TRBJ1-4 TRBV7-9 .
TGTGCCAGCAGCTTAGTACTAGCGGACAAGTTCTTC CASSLVLADKFF . TRBJ2-1 TRBV7-2 TRBD2
TGTGCCAGCAGTCGCGACAGCCATAGCAATCAGCCCCAGCATTTT CASSRDSHSNQPQHF . TRBJ1-5 TRBV27 .
TGTGCCAGCAGTTACTCCGGGACTAGCGGGAGTGGCGAGCAGTTCTTC CASSYSGTSGSGEQFF . TRBJ2-1 TRBV6-2/TRBV6-3 TRBD2
TGTGCCAGCAGCTTAGGGGGGCACGGCGAGCAGTACTTC CASSLGGHGEQYF . TRBJ2-7 TRBV11-2 .
TGTGCCATCAGTGGGGAACACTCCTCAGTATCTTGGGAGGAAGAAAAACTGTTTTTT CAISGEHSSVSWEEEKLFF . TRBJ1-4 TRBV10-3 .